The clone carrying this TCR beta chain was seen only once. Its matching antigen is unknown. This record belongs to a study of cytomegalovirus exposure and HLA in healthy donors. Whole-study findings and limits: The authors considered a cluster of highly shared sequence variants likely to be a sequencing artifact. Most TCR sequences were uncommon, yet certain public TCRs appeared in many donors.

Germline lookup yields CDR1 PRHDT and CDR2 FYEKMQ (reference sequence). Losses at the gene ends were 5 bases for V and 7 bases for J; bases not matched to a gene: 14. The CDR3 spans 16 residues. It was with 60 Vbeta and 13 Jbeta primers that the PCR ran. The method was immunoSEQ multiplex PCR; TCRdb's version includes in-frame clones alone and lacks a portion of them. The sample consists of about 140,000 clones, roughly four fifths of them appearing once. The sample comprised PBMCs. This receptor was taken from a human donor in good health. This chain joins TRBV13 and TRBJ2-7; TRBD2 matches 10 bases. The CDR3 reads CASSHPPASGSGEQYF. Written as DNA, the CDR3 is TGTGCCAGCAGCCACCCACCGGCTAGCGGGAGCGGTGAGCAGTACTTC.